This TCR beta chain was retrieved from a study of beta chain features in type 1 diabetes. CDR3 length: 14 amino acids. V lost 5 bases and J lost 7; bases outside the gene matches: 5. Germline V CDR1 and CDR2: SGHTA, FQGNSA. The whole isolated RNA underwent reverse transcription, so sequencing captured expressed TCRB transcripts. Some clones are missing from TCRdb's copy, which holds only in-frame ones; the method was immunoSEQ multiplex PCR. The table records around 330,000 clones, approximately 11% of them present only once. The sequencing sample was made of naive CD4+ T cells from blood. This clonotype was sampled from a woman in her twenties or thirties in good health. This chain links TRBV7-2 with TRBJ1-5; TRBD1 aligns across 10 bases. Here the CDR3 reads CASSPRDRGQPQHF. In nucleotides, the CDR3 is TGTGCCAGCAGCCCCCGGGACAGGGGCCAGCCCCAGCATTTT.